This entry lists 10 T cell receptor beta chains sequenced from one sample in a study of shared T cell receptors in the human thymus (TCRdb year 2021). To prepare the library, the immunoSEQ multiplex PCR assay was applied. TCRdb obtained this table from immuneACCESS and retained in-frame rearrangements with V and J assigned. These tables miss some clones; where compared with another copy, unresolved V genes account for less than half of the shortfall, and the remainder is unexplained. The sample table holds about 730,000 clones, of which around 85% were seen once. Around 0.01% of the sample is held by the ten biggest clonotypes. Separately, the same data were catalogued under a study of human thymus T cells.

The specimen sequenced was thymocytes. These receptors were obtained from a girl under three years old with a congenital heart defect. Donor details come from another sample of the same person, matched by shared clones.

The rearrangement links TRBV10-1 to TRBJ1-3; weak D call: TRBD1 (6 bases). The germline V and J ends were trimmed by 3 bases and 0 bases, with 21 bases remaining between them. The length of the CDR3 is 19 residues. Per the germline V gene, CDR1 is WNHNN and CDR2 is SYGVQD (reference sequence). The CDR3 reads CASSEEGGYGQPSGNTIYF. The CDR3 nucleotides read TGCGCCAGCAGTGAAGAAGGGGGTTATGGTCAGCCCTCTGGAAACACCATATATTTT.

The gene calls are TRBV5-1 and TRBJ2-1; 10 bases align to TRBD1. Germline V gene sequence: CDR1 SGHRS, CDR2 YFSETQ. The length of the CDR3 is 14 residues. V shed 6 bases, J shed 3 bases, and the junction held 3 bases outside the gene matches. The CDR3 here is CASIGDRGYNEQFF. Here the CDR3 DNA reads TGCGCCAGCATCGGGGACAGGGGCTACAATGAGCAGTTCTTC.

The rearrangement joins TRBV4-1 to TRBJ1-2, with 7 bases that match TRBD1. After removal of 3 bases from V and 8 bases from J, the junction contained 6 bases not matched to a gene. Germline V gene lookup returns CDR1 MGHRA and CDR2 YSYEKL. This CDR3 has 13 residues. CDR3 amino acids: CASSQTGLGGYTF. The CDR3 DNA is TGCGCCAGCAGCCAGACAGGGCTTGGAGGCTACACCTTC.

V and J are TRBV14 and TRBJ1-1; D is uncertain. CDR1 is SGHDN, CDR2 FVKESK, per germline. CDR3 length: 15 amino acids. Trimming cost V 3 bases and J 0 bases, with 11 bases left between them. The CDR3 spells CASSQGPKMNTEAFF. The DNA for the CDR3 is TGTGCCAGCAGCCAGGGCCCTAAGATGAACACTGAAGCTTTCTTT.

Regarding this clone: Other DNA sequences from this sample encode an identical CDR3 as well. The chain is built from TRBV9 and TRBJ2-5; 8 bases are a match to TRBD2. Germline trimming cut 2 bases from V and 5 bases from J; bases unmatched to any gene: 8. This CDR3 region has 15 residues. Germline V CDR1 and CDR2: SGDLS, YYNGEE. CDR3 residues: CASSVLAGGRETQYF. For the CDR3, the DNA is TGTGCCAGCAGCGTGCTAGCGGGTGGGAGGGAGACCCAGTACTTC.

The chain carries TRBV6-5 and TRBJ2-7, with D tentatively TRBD2 (5 bases). The V and J ends lost 7 bases and 5 bases respectively, with 9 bases between them. This CDR3 is built from 11 residues. CDR1 is MNHEY, CDR2 SVGAGI, per germline. CDR3 in amino acids: CASTEGDEQYF. CDR3 DNA sequence: TGTGCCAGCACCGAGGGCGACGAGCAGTACTTC.

The CDR3 sequence is CASRTGSATNEKLFF. The CDR3 bases are TGTGCCAGCAGAACCGGGAGTGCAACTAATGAAAAACTGTTTTTT. This chain connects TRBV2 to TRBJ1-4; D ambiguous. V gave up 6 bases and J gave up 0 bases, with 11 bases separating them. The CDR3 consists of 15 residues. Germline CDR1 reads SNHLY; CDR2 reads FYNNEI.

This rearrangement joins TRBV11-2 to TRBJ2-7; possible D gene TRBD1, 6 bases. This CDR3 contains 14 residues. Germline V gene lookup returns CDR1 SGHAT and CDR2 FQNNGV. Trimming stripped 7 bases from V and 3 bases from J, with 16 bases between. The CDR3 protein is CASTPKGVDYEQYF. Written as DNA, the CDR3 is TGTGCCAGCACACCAAAGGGGGTCGACTACGAGCAGTACTTC.

The V and J genes are TRBV7-2 and TRBJ2-7; D might be TRBD2 (7 bases). V shed 2 bases and J shed 7 bases, with 27 bases lying between them. Looked up from germline, CDR1 is SGHTA and CDR2 is FQGNSA. The CDR3 runs to 18 residues. The CDR3 DNA follows: TGTGCCAGCAGCTTAAGAAGCGAACAGGGTAAGGGGGGGCAGGAGCAGTACTTC. Protein: CASSLRSEQGKGGQEQYF.

The chain uses TRBV13 and TRBJ1-1; weak D call: TRBD1 (6 bases). The V and J ends lost 1 base and 4 bases respectively, with 10 bases between them. The germline V gene has CDR1 PRHDT and CDR2 FYEKMQ (reference sequence). There are 14 residues in the CDR3. The CDR3 protein is CASSLEYRVTEAFF. CDR3 nucleotides: TGTGCCAGCAGCTTAGAATACAGGGTCACTGAAGCTTTCTTT.